What follows describes a single T cell receptor beta chain. Its cognate antigen is unknown. This specimen comes from a study of T cell responses to AZD1222 COVID-19 vaccine. The table came from immunoSEQ multiplex PCR; TCRdb's copy has only in-frame clones and leaves some out. In the table there are about 110,000 clones, about 89% of which are singletons. V lost 3 bases and J 2 bases, leaving 2 bases between the germline ends. The CDR3 spans 12 residues. Overall study results and limits: Clonal diversity was possibly underestimated, and the donors were mostly white British, with more females.

The TCR was taken from an adult who received the AZD1222 COVID-19 vaccine. This rearrangement joins TRBV12-3 or TRBV12-4 to TRBJ1-5; D gene ambiguous. Sequences were derived from peripheral blood, sampled 28 days after the second AZD1222 dose. In DNA, the CDR3 is TGTGCCAGCAGTTTTGGCAATCAGCCCCAGCATTTT. Residues: CASSFGNQPQHF.